These T cell receptor beta chains were read from a single sample in a study of early T cells in non-severe SARS-CoV-2 infection. MiXCR, run by TCRdb on the 5' RACE reads, gives a single entry per CDR3 protein. This table holds roughly 51,000 distinct CDR3 sequences, 6% to 7% found once. The source material was whole blood. Receptor source: an adult who was a healthcare worker with PCR-confirmed SARS-CoV-2 infection or an uninfected control (not recorded which). CDR3s include the opening cysteine and the closing phenylalanine or tryptophan. The order of the fields is V gene, J gene, CDR3 length, clone size, D gene, CDR3 DNA, CDR3 protein. The D gene is left open where the match is weak. Clone size appears in some rows only: once, few, many, or a class for an expanded clone.

>TRBV4-1|TRBJ2-1|13|.|TRBD2
TGCGCCAGCAGCCAAGCCCGGGACTACCTGAGGTTCTTC
CASSQARDYLRFF
>TRBV6-2/TRBV6-3|TRBJ2-7|14|.|.
TGTGCCAGCAGTTACGGGACAAACTCCTACGAGCAGTACTTC
CASSYGTNSYEQYF
>TRBV20-1|TRBJ1-4|15|many|TRBD1
TGCAGTGCTAGTGCATACAGGGGTGATAATGAAAAACTGTTTTTT
CSASAYRGDNEKLFF
>TRBV12-3/TRBV12-4|TRBJ2-7|12|.|.
TGTGCCAGCAGTCCGGACAGCTACGAGCAGTACTTC
CASSPDSYEQYF
>TRBV19|TRBJ2-5|15|few|TRBD2
TGTGCCAGTAGCTCCGGGGGGGCGATTTTGGAGACCCAGTACTTC
CASSSGGAILETQYF
>TRBV7-8|TRBJ1-1|14|.|TRBD1
TGTGCCAGCAGCATCCAGGGGGCTGACACTGAAGCTTTCTTT
CASSIQGADTEAFF
>TRBV6-1|TRBJ2-3|13|many|.
TGTGCCAGCAGTGAAAGGGCCACAGATACGCAGTATTTT
CASSERATDTQYF
>TRBV20-1|TRBJ1-2|12|many|.
TGCAGTGACAGGGAGGCTAACTATGGCTACACCTTC
CSDREANYGYTF
>TRBV18|TRBJ2-7|13|many|.
TGTGCCAGCTCACCGAGGGAGTCCTACGAGCAGTACTTC
CASSPRESYEQYF
>TRBV7-2|TRBJ1-2|12|many|.
TGTGCCAGCAGCTTAGGTGGGGACGACTACACCTTC
CASSLGGDDYTF
>TRBV20-1|TRBJ1-5|14|many|.
TGCAGTGCTAGGTCCGGGACATTGGGTCAGCCCCAGCATTTT
CSARSGTLGQPQHF
>TRBV20-1|TRBJ1-1|13|many|.
TGCAGTGCCCCGGACGGAAGACACACTGAAGCTTTCTTT
CSAPDGRHTEAFF
>TRBV6-1|TRBJ1-1|14|.|TRBD1
TGTGCCACGAGGGAACAGGGGAGGTACACTGAAGCTTTCTTT
CATREQGRYTEAFF
>TRBV18|TRBJ1-1|17|many|TRBD1
TGTGCCAGCTCACCACTTACACCCGGGACAGGGAACACTGAAGCTTTCTTT
CASSPLTPGTGNTEAFF
>TRBV11-2|TRBJ1-2|15|few|TRBD1
TGTGCCAGCAGCCTAGCCGGGACAGGGGGCGATGGCTACACCTTC
CASSLAGTGGDGYTF
>TRBV20-1|TRBJ1-1|11|many|.
TGCAGTGCTAAACAGGGTGGGGAAGCTTTCTTT
CSAKQGGEAFF
>TRBV7-2|TRBJ1-2|17|many|.
TGTGCCAGCAGCTTACAGGTCGGGCCGGGAGTATATAGAAACTACACCTTC
CASSLQVGPGVYRNYTF
>TRBV15|TRBJ2-1|14|.|TRBD1
TGTGCCACCAGCTGGGACAGGGGTGTGAATGAGCAGTTCTTC
CATSWDRGVNEQFF
>TRBV6-5|TRBJ2-7|13|many|TRBD1
TGTGCCAGCAGTTACTCACAGGGGCGCGAGCAGTACTTC
CASSYSQGREQYF
>TRBV4-3|TRBJ2-3|17|many|.
TGCGCCAGCAGCCAAGATCGACCAGCTCTGAATGCGGATACGCAGTATTTT
CASSQDRPALNADTQYF
>TRBV7-2|TRBJ1-1|15|many|TRBD1
TGTGCCAGCAGCACCCGACAGGGATTGAACACTGAAGCTTTCTTT
CASSTRQGLNTEAFF
>TRBV7-2|TRBJ1-3|21|many|.
TGTGCCAGCAGCCAACCCGGGACGGCAGAACATGTTCTCAACTCTGGAAACACCATATATTTT
CASSQPGTAEHVLNSGNTIYF
>TRBV11-2|TRBJ2-3|16|few|.
TGTGCCAGCAGCTTAGCCCCAGGCTCCCGCACAGATACGCAGTATTTT
CASSLAPGSRTDTQYF
>TRBV9|TRBJ2-3|13|few|TRBD2
TGTGCCAGCGGAACGGGGGGGCAAAATACGCAGTATTTT
CASGTGGQNTQYF
>TRBV7-8|TRBJ2-1|13|few|.
TGTGCCAGCAGCTTAGCCCTCTTTAGTGAGCAGTTCTTC
CASSLALFSEQFF
>TRBV14|TRBJ1-3|16|few|TRBD1
TGTGCCAGCAGCCAGGAACAGGGGTACTCTGGAAACACCATATATTTT
CASSQEQGYSGNTIYF
>TRBV7-6|TRBJ2-3|16|many|TRBD2
TGTGCCAGCAGCGACAGACTAGCGGGGACGGAGGATACGCAGTATTTT
CASSDRLAGTEDTQYF
>TRBV6-2/TRBV6-3|TRBJ1-5|15|few|.
TGTGCCAGCAGTCCCCGACCTAGGGAGGGTCAGCCCCAGCATTTT
CASSPRPREGQPQHF
>TRBV6-2/TRBV6-3|TRBJ1-6|12|many|.
TGTGCCAGCACCACGTTGAATTCACCCCTCCACTTT
CASTTLNSPLHF
>TRBV18|TRBJ1-1|14|many|.
TGTGCCAGCTCACCAGCGACGGTGAACACTGAAGCTTTCTTT
CASSPATVNTEAFF
>TRBV2|TRBJ2-4|16|few|TRBD1
TGTGCCAGCAGGTCCCCGGGACAGGGGGCTTGGAACATTCAGTACTTC
CASRSPGQGAWNIQYF
>TRBV7-2|TRBJ2-1|16|.|TRBD2
TGTGCCAGCAGCTTAGGGACTAGCGGGGGGACAAATGAGCAGTTCTTC
CASSLGTSGGTNEQFF
>TRBV29-1|TRBJ2-5|11|many|.
TGCAGCGTTGGGGCAGGCGAGACCCAGTACTTC
CSVGAGETQYF
>TRBV3-2|TRBJ2-5|16|.|.
TGTGCCAGCAGCCAAGAAGGACTACTTGGTACGGAGACCCAGTACTTC
CASSQEGLLGTETQYF
>TRBV28|TRBJ1-6|15|many|TRBD1
TGTGCCAGCAGGACGCCGGGACAGAGAGCTTCACCCCTCCACTTT
CASRTPGQRASPLHF